Following are 18 T cell receptor beta chains from one sample sequenced in a study of T cells in localized non-small cell lung cancer. Generated by immunoSEQ multiplex PCR, the TCRdb table keeps only in-frame clones and is missing some. The sample contains 9,600 or so clones, 90% of which appear only once. The material sequenced was peripheral blood, taken before any cancer treatment. These receptor sequences come from a male donor at least 60 years old with stage III squamous cell lung carcinoma.

The table lists this clone with a count of one. The chain joins TRBV5-8 to TRBJ1-6, with TRBD1 matching 7 bases. J lost 8 bases, V lost 3 bases, and 11 bases had no gene match. The CDR3 length is 16 residues. Germline values: CDR1 SGHTS, CDR2 YDEGEE. In nucleotides, the CDR3 is TGTGCCAGCAGCTCGGGGTTCAGGGGGAGTGATTCACCCCTCCACTTT. It encodes CASSSGFRGSDSPLHF. Complete variable domain (other parts from reference TRBV5-8 and TRBJ1-6): EAGVTQSPTHLIKTRGQQATLRCSPISGHTSVYWYQQALGLGLQFLLWYDEGEERNRGNFPPRFSGRQFPNYSSELNVNALELEDSALYLCASSSGFRGSDSPLHFGNGTRLTVT.

J is TRBJ1-1 and V is TRBV27; tentatively, D is TRBD1 (6 bases). V dropped 5 bases and J dropped 2 bases, with 12 bases sitting between them. CDR1 is MNHEY, CDR2 SMNVEV, per germline (reference sequence). The CDR3 has 14 amino acids. The CDR3 DNA follows: TGTGCCAGCAGTATAGGGACACCTAACACTGAAGCTTTCTTT. This codes for CASSIGTPNTEAFF.

This sequence joins TRBV5-1 and TRBJ1-2; D is undetermined. The V and J ends lost 0 bases and 1 base respectively, with 13 bases between them. In germline, CDR1 is SGHRS, CDR2 YFSETQ. This CDR3 spans 16 amino acids. CDR3 sequence reads: CASSLGPRENNYGYTF. Written as DNA, the CDR3 is TGCGCCAGCAGCTTGGGGCCCCGGGAAAATAACTATGGCTACACCTTC. The full variable domain, completed using reference TRBV5-1 and TRBJ1-2, is KAGVTQTPRYLIKTRGQQVTLSCSPISGHRSVSWYQQTPGQGLQFLFEYFSETQRNKGNFPGRFSGRQFSNSRSEMNVSTLELGDSALYLCASSLGPRENNYGYTFGSGTRLTVV.

The chain's CDR3 is CASNIAGGYNEQFF. In DNA form, the CDR3 reads TGTGCCAGCAACATAGCGGGGGGGTACAATGAGCAGTTCTTC. V gene TRBV2 combines with J gene TRBJ2-1; 11 positions agree with TRBD2. Germline CDR1 reads SNHLY; CDR2 reads FYNNEI. J gave up 4 bases and V 7 bases, and 3 bases lay outside the gene matches. This CDR3 spans 14 amino acids.

This chain connects TRBV10-3 to TRBJ1-6, with unresolved D. Per the germline V gene, CDR1 is ENHRY and CDR2 is SYGVKD. The V and J ends lost 3 bases and 7 bases respectively, with 4 bases between them. CDR3 length equals 12 residues. This chain's CDR3 is CAISDPNSPLHF. For the CDR3, the DNA is TGTGCCATCAGTGACCCCAATTCACCCCTCCACTTT.

The chain combines TRBV27 with TRBJ1-6; D may be TRBD1 (6 bases). V shed 5 bases and J shed 0 bases, with 11 bases lying between them. This CDR3 has 16 residues. Germline V gene sequence: CDR1 MNHEY, CDR2 SMNVEV (reference sequence). The CDR3 sequence is CASSPRGSSYNSPLHF. The DNA for the CDR3 is TGTGCCAGCAGTCCCAGGGGTAGCTCCTATAATTCACCCCTCCACTTT.

This sequence joins TRBV5-6 and TRBJ2-3; TRBD1 matches at 7 bases. The ends lost 4 bases at V and 12 bases at J; junction bases unmatched: 11. The CDR3 consists of 13 residues. Germline V lookup: CDR1 SGHDT, CDR2 YYEEEE. The CDR3 loop is CASSIRDRPLQYF. CDR3 in DNA: TGTGCCAGCAGCATTAGGGACAGACCCCTACAGTATTTT.

The genes are TRBV5-1 and TRBJ1-2; D unresolved. The CDR3 runs 14 residues. Germline-derived CDR1 and CDR2 are SGHRS and YFSETQ. Trimming removed 0 bases from V and 3 bases from J, with 9 bases in between. CDR3 residues: CASSLVDADYGYTF. The CDR3 DNA sequence: TGCGCCAGCAGCTTGGTTGACGCCGACTATGGCTACACCTTC.

V and J are TRBV5-1 and TRBJ1-1, with 7 bases lining up with TRBD1. The CDR3 totals 13 residues. CDR1 and CDR2 (germline): SGHRS, YFSETQ. The ends lost 5 bases at V and 6 bases at J; junction bases unmatched: 7. The CDR3 loop reads CASSRDSRPEAFF. The CDR3 nucleotides are TGCGCCAGCAGTCGGGACAGTCGGCCTGAAGCTTTCTTT.

The J gene is TRBJ2-1, the V gene TRBV23-1; a possible D gene is TRBD1 (6 bases). TRBV23-1 is an open reading frame whose function is uncertain. The CDR3 length is 16 residues. Trimming pared 7 bases from V and 8 bases from J, leaving 24 bases between. The CDR3 bases are TGCGCCAGCACTCCTAATCGGGCAGGGGAAGAGGATGAGCAGTTCTTC. It yields the protein CASTPNRAGEEDEQFF.

J is TRBJ1-2 and V is TRBV4-1, with D hard to call. Per germline, CDR1 MGHRA and CDR2 YSYEKL. Trimming took off 5 bases at V and 4 bases at J, with 17 bases between the two ends. This CDR3 is 15 amino acids long. The CDR3 nucleotides read TGCGCCAGCAGCGTTATAAACCGAAAGACCTATGGCTACACCTTC. Encoded protein: CASSVINRKTYGYTF.

This clone was counted only a few times. This chain uses TRBV30 with TRBJ2-7; possible D gene TRBD2, 5 bases. The CDR3 is 14 amino acids. Looked up from germline, CDR1 is GTSNPN and CDR2 is SVGIG (reference sequence). Trimming removed 0 bases from V and 3 bases from J, with 12 bases in between. CDR3 in amino acids: CAWSVGEGIYEQYF. The CDR3 bases are TGTGCCTGGAGTGTGGGTGAGGGAATCTACGAGCAGTACTTC.

The chain links TRBV7-9 to TRBJ2-3; 7 bases are a match to TRBD2. There are 18 residues in the CDR3. Per germline, CDR1 SEHNR and CDR2 FQNEAQ (reference sequence). After removal of 3 bases from V and 0 bases from J, the junction contained 12 bases not matched to a gene. The CDR3 region is CASSFQARAGVSTDTQYF. In DNA, the CDR3 is TGTGCCAGCAGCTTCCAAGCTAGGGCGGGGGTTAGCACAGATACGCAGTATTTT.

The chain employs TRBV14 and TRBJ2-7; 9 bases are a match to TRBD2. The CDR3 runs to 16 residues. Trimming cost V 0 bases and J 2 bases; bases outside gene matches: 5. Germline CDR1 SGHDN, CDR2 FVKESK. CDR3 residues: CASSQDGAGGPYEQYF. In DNA, the CDR3 is TGTGCCAGCAGCCAAGATGGAGCGGGGGGTCCCTACGAGCAGTACTTC.

This chain links TRBV5-5 with TRBJ1-5; D perhaps matches TRBD1 (5 bases). Trimming cost V 1 base and J 4 bases, with 12 bases left between them. Germline V gene sequence: CDR1 SGHKS, CDR2 YYEKEE (reference sequence). The CDR3 totals 15 residues. CDR3 DNA sequence: TGTGCCAGCAGCTTGCGAGGGAGGGGAAATCAGCCCCAGCATTTT. Its translation: CASSLRGRGNQPQHF.

This chain connects TRBV7-9 to TRBJ2-1; a weak D match, TRBD2 (5 bases). Germline V lookup: CDR1 SEHNR, CDR2 FQNEAQ (reference sequence). The ends were cut back, 5 bases at V and 8 bases at J, with 13 bases in the middle. CDR3 length equals 13 residues. The CDR3 nucleotides read TGTGCCAGCAGCCCCGGGGTCTTCGATGAGCAGTTCTTC. Protein: CASSPGVFDEQFF.

As DNA, the CDR3 is TGTGCCAGCAGTGGCCAGGGTTCAACCGGGGAGCTGTTTTTT. The encoded protein is CASSGQGSTGELFF. The chain employs TRBV6-4 and TRBJ2-2, with D possibly being TRBD1 (5 bases). Trimming stripped 4 bases from V and 5 bases from J, with 11 bases between. The CDR3 has 14 residues. Germline values: CDR1 MRHNA, CDR2 SNTAGT.

V is TRBV7-2 and J is TRBJ1-2; 8 bases map to TRBD1. The length of the CDR3 is 15 residues. Germline loops: CDR1 SGHTA, CDR2 FQGNSA. The J segment lost 4 bases and the V segment lost 5 bases, leaving 9 bases of the junction unmatched. As DNA, the CDR3 is TGTGCCAGCAGCCAGGACAGGGCCCGAGTCTATGGCTACACCTTC. Its protein product is CASSQDRARVYGYTF.